These 24 T cell receptor beta chains came from one sample sequenced in a study of PD-1 blockade in classical Hodgkin lymphoma. Time point meaning: cycle 4 day 1 (C4D1), after less than 7 weeks of nivolumab. All the patients suffered relapse after autologous stem cell transplantation, and brentuximab vedotin exposure differed. Only in-frame clones appear in the TCRdb table, and some are missing; sequencing was by immunoSEQ multiplex PCR. The sample holds around 20,000 clones, more than 70% seen once. The sample was peripheral blood mononuclear cells (PBMCs), taken before the fourth cycle of nivolumab. The receptors were sampled from a human donor with classical Hodgkin lymphoma.

This chain connects TRBV6-5 to TRBJ2-7, with TRBD2 matching over 7 bases. CDR3 size: 15 residues. The V gene end was trimmed by 4 bases and the J gene end by 3 bases; junction bases not matched to a gene: 9. The germline V gene encodes CDR1 MNHEY and CDR2 SVGAGI. The CDR3 here is CASSWGGPGDYEQYF. The CDR3 region has the DNA TGTGCCAGCAGTTGGGGAGGGCCCGGGGACTACGAGCAGTACTTC.

The chain carries TRBV9 and TRBJ1-2; D gene ambiguous. This CDR3 has 17 amino acids. Germline V CDR1 and CDR2: SGDLS, YYNGEE. V was shortened by 4 bases and J by 0 bases, with 19 bases between the two germline ends. The CDR3 region has the DNA TGTGCCAGCAGCCATTATAATCAGGAACGATCTAACTATGGCTACACCTTC. Amino acids: CASSHYNQERSNYGYTF.

This clone is a singleton in its sample. The V gene is TRBV29-1, the J gene TRBJ2-5, with a weak D call TRBD2 (6 bases). The CDR3 contains 13 residues. Trimming cost V 7 bases and J 4 bases, with 16 bases left between them. Germline V gene data show CDR1 as SQVTM and CDR2 as ANQGSEA. CDR3: CSGDRGVGETQYF. CDR3 coding DNA: TGCAGCGGCGACCGCGGGGTCGGAGAGACCCAGTACTTC.

The chain is built from TRBV5-1 and TRBJ2-3; D not resolved. In germline, CDR1 is SGHRS, CDR2 YFSETQ. This CDR3 contains 15 residues. V was shortened by 5 bases and J by 2 bases, with 15 bases between the two germline ends. The CDR3, as DNA: TGCGCCAGCAGTTCTTTCGACACCTACACAGATACGCAGTATTTT. As protein: CASSSFDTYTDTQYF.

The chain links TRBV20-1 to TRBJ2-5; no definite D call. V was pared by 4 bases and J by 1 base, with 4 bases between. The CDR3 sequence is 11 residues long. The germline gives CDR1 DFQATT, CDR2 SNEGSKA (reference sequence). CDR3 bases: TGCAGTGCTATTATCCAAGAGACCCAGTACTTC. Residues: CSAIIQETQYF.

The chain uses TRBV5-4 and TRBJ2-3, with unresolved D. The germline V gene has CDR1 SGHNT and CDR2 YYREEE (reference sequence). Trimming shortened V by 2 bases and J by 5 bases, and 3 bases separated the two germline ends. The CDR3 spans 11 residues. The CDR3 loop reads CASSFGDTQYF. The CDR3, as DNA: TGTGCCAGCAGCTTCGGAGATACGCAGTATTTT. Supplemented by reference TRBV5-4 and TRBJ2-3, the full variable domain reads ETGVTQSPTHLIKTRGQQVTLRCSSQSGHNTVSWYQQALGQGPQFIFQYYREEENGRGNFPPRFSGLQFPNYSSELNVNALELDDSALYLCASSFGDTQYFGPGTRLTVL.

By sample share, this clone is medium-sized (0.01 to 0.1%). The genes are TRBV4-1 and TRBJ1-5; TRBD1 aligns across 10 bases. The CDR3 sequence is 16 residues long. Germline V gene data show CDR1 as MGHRA and CDR2 as YSYEKL. The V segment lost 0 bases and the J segment 5 bases; nucleotides outside the gene matches: 4. Here the CDR3 reads CASSQDGGQGDQPQHF. The CDR3 DNA reads as TGCGCCAGCAGCCAAGATGGCGGACAGGGGGATCAGCCCCAGCATTTT.

The sample holds a few counts of this clone. V gene TRBV28 combines with J gene TRBJ1-3; D not resolved. V dropped 7 bases and J dropped 2 bases, with 0 bases sitting between them. The germline V gene has CDR1 MDHEN and CDR2 SYDVKM. The CDR3 totals 10 residues. The CDR3 bases are TGTGCCAGCACTGGAAACACCATATATTTT. It specifies CASTGNTIYF. Looking up the rest from reference TRBV28 and TRBJ1-3 gives the full variable domain: DVKVTQSSRYLVKRTGEKVFLECVQDMDHENMFWYRQDPGLGLRLIYFSYDVKMKEKGDIPEGYSVSREKKERFSLILESASTNQTSMYLCASTGNTIYFGEGSWLTVV.

The chain is built from TRBV29-1 and TRBJ1-2; D unclear. Germline V CDR1 and CDR2: SQVTM, ANQGSEA. The ends were cut back, 2 bases at V and 8 bases at J, with 12 bases in the middle. This CDR3 contains 12 residues. This CDR3 reads CSVEFHQGGYTF. CDR3 nucleotide sequence: TGCAGCGTTGAATTTCATCAAGGGGGCTACACCTTC.

V is TRBV7-8 and J is TRBJ2-7; D is ambiguous. Trimming cost V 5 bases and J 0 bases, with 17 bases left between them. CDR3 length equals 16 residues. From germline, CDR1 is SGHVS and CDR2 FQNEAQ. CDR3 sequence: CASSPQHGTFSYEQYF. The CDR3, as DNA: TGTGCCAGCAGCCCCCAGCACGGAACCTTCTCCTACGAGCAGTACTTC.

The rearrangement uses TRBV11-2 and TRBJ1-1, with a weak D call TRBD1 (5 bases). V was shortened by 1 base and J by 2 bases, with 23 bases between the two germline ends. The CDR3 sequence is 19 residues long. In germline, CDR1 is SGHAT, CDR2 FQNNGV. The CDR3 protein is CASSLVDQGPPLGNTEAFF. The CDR3, as DNA: TGTGCCAGCAGCTTAGTGGATCAGGGACCCCCTCTGGGAAACACTGAAGCTTTCTTT.

The J gene is TRBJ1-1, the V gene TRBV7-9, with D possibly matching TRBD1 (6 bases). CDR1 SEHNR and CDR2 FQNEAQ come from the germline V gene (reference sequence). V lost 3 bases, J lost 1 base, and 18 bases lay in between. The CDR3 length is 17 residues. In DNA form, the CDR3 reads TGTGCCAGCAGCTTGAAGGAGGGGGGAGGGCCGAACACTGAAGCTTTCTTT. Its protein product is CASSLKEGGGPNTEAFF. The variable domain in full, with the rest retrieved from reference TRBV7-9 and TRBJ1-1, is DTGVSQNPRHKITKRGQNVTFRCDPISEHNRLYWYRQTLGQGPEFLTYFQNEAQLEKSRLLSDRFSAERPKGSFSTLEIQRTEQGDSAMYLCASSLKEGGGPNTEAFFGQGTRLTVV.

Written as DNA, the CDR3 is TGTGCCAGCAGCCTCGGGGGCGGTGCAGCTTTCTTT. It codes for CASSLGGGAAFF. The chain combines TRBV11-2 with TRBJ1-1, with D possibly matching TRBD1 (6 bases). V lost 5 bases and J 10 bases, leaving 14 bases between the germline ends. CDR3 length: 12 residues. Germline V gene data show CDR1 as SGHAT and CDR2 as FQNNGV.

The chain has TRBV7-8 and TRBJ2-1; 8 bases fit TRBD2. V trimming: 3 bases; J trimming: 7 bases; junction bases outside the gene matches: 8. The CDR3 has 15 amino acids. The germline V gene has CDR1 SGHVS and CDR2 FQNEAQ. CDR3 sequence: CASSLFRGGPNEQFF. For the CDR3, the DNA is TGTGCCAGCAGCTTGTTTCGGGGGGGCCCGAATGAGCAGTTCTTC. The variable domain in full, with the rest retrieved from reference TRBV7-8 and TRBJ2-1, is GAGVSQSPRYKVAKRGQDVALRCDPISGHVSLFWYQQALGQGPEFLTYFQNEAQLDKSGLPSDRFFAERPEGSVSTLKIQRTQQEDSAVYLCASSLFRGGPNEQFFGPGTRLTVL.

The chain is built from TRBV2 and TRBJ2-7; 7 bases align to TRBD2. The CDR3 runs to 13 residues. Germline values: CDR1 SNHLY, CDR2 FYNNEI. Trimming cost V 4 bases and J 2 bases; bases outside gene matches: 2. The CDR3 nucleotides are TGTGCCAGCAGTGGGACTAGTGCCTACGAGCAGTACTTC. This codes for CASSGTSAYEQYF.

The rearrangement joins TRBV30 to TRBJ2-7; 8 nucleotides line up with TRBD1. With 2 bases clipped from V and 0 bases from J, the junction kept 3 bases outside the gene matches. CDR3 length: 14 residues. CDR1 and CDR2 from the germline V gene are GTSNPN and SVGIG (reference sequence). CDR3 protein: CAWSPQGGSYEQYF. In nucleotides, the CDR3 is TGTGCCTGGAGTCCACAGGGGGGCTCCTACGAGCAGTACTTC. The full variable domain, in which reference TRBV30 and TRBJ2-7 provide the parts outside the CDR3, is SQTIHQWPATLVQPVGSPLSLECTVEGTSNPNLYWYRQAAGRGLQLLFYSVGIGQISSEVPQNLSASRPQDRQFILSSKKLLLSDSGFYLCAWSPQGGSYEQYFGPGTRLTVT.

The chain links TRBV6-5 to TRBJ2-1, with D unclear. CDR3 length: 11 residues. V lost 5 bases and J lost 9, with 8 bases in between. The germline V gene has CDR1 MNHEY and CDR2 SVGAGI. The CDR3 coding sequence is TGTGCCAGCAGTGAGTGGATTGAGCAGTTCTTC. This translates into CASSEWIEQFF.

The chain uses TRBV9 and TRBJ1-3; D is unclear. V lost 4 bases to trimming and J lost 3 bases, with 5 bases between them. The CDR3 is 12 amino acids. Germline CDR1 SGDLS, CDR2 YYNGEE. CDR3: CASSPNGNTIYF. The CDR3, as DNA: TGTGCCAGCAGCCCAAATGGAAACACCATATATTTT. Looking up the rest from reference TRBV9 and TRBJ1-3 gives the full variable domain: DSGVTQTPKHLITATGQRVTLRCSPRSGDLSVYWYQQSLDQGLQFLIQYYNGEERAKGNILERFSAQQFPDLHSELNLSSLELGDSALYFCASSPNGNTIYFGEGSWLTVV.

A single count supports this clone. The J gene is TRBJ2-1, the V gene TRBV19; no definite D call. From germline, CDR1 is LNHDA and CDR2 SQIVND (reference sequence). The length of the CDR3 is 12 residues. V was clipped by 3 bases and J by 6 bases, with 6 bases between them. CDR3 in DNA: TGTGCCAGTAGTATGTTTGTCAATGAGCAGTTCTTC. This codes for CASSMFVNEQFF.

This chain uses TRBV19 with TRBJ1-5, with 7 bases aligning to TRBD1. Unmatched junction bases numbered 7, after V lost 6 bases and J lost 2 bases. The length of the CDR3 is 15 residues. Germline V CDR1 and CDR2: LNHDA, SQIVND (reference sequence). The CDR3 coding sequence is TGTGCCAGTAGGGAAGACACAGGGGGCAATCAGCCCCAGCATTTT. Its protein is CASREDTGGNQPQHF.

This rearrangement joins TRBV7-2 to TRBJ1-2; D may be TRBD1 (5 bases). The CDR3 covers 14 residues. Trimming removed 4 bases at V and 7 bases at J, with 16 bases between. CDR1 SGHTA and CDR2 FQGNSA come from the germline V gene. DNA for the CDR3: TGTGCCAGCAGCTACTCTTTTCGGGACTCTGGCTACACCTTC. It yields the protein CASSYSFRDSGYTF.

This chain links TRBV5-6 with TRBJ1-3; TRBD1 is a possible D gene (6 bases). Trimming pared 2 bases from V and 0 bases from J, leaving 15 bases between. This CDR3 is built from 17 residues. CDR1 SGHDT and CDR2 YYEEEE come from the germline V gene. The CDR3 loop reads CASSLYFRGGSGNTIYF. The CDR3 coding sequence is TGTGCCAGCAGCTTATATTTCCGAGGGGGCTCTGGAAACACCATATATTTT.

This rearrangement joins TRBV6-4 to TRBJ2-1; 9 bases are a match to TRBD2. Germline loops: CDR1 MRHNA, CDR2 SNTAGT. The CDR3 length is 16 residues. V was clipped by 6 bases and J by 7 bases; unmatched bases: 13. CDR3 amino acids: CASSAISGSPGNEQFF. In DNA form, the CDR3 reads TGTGCCAGCAGCGCGATTAGCGGGAGTCCCGGGAATGAGCAGTTCTTC.

The chain has TRBV5-8 and TRBJ1-2; 7 positions match TRBD1. Trimming cost V 0 bases and J 4 bases; bases outside gene matches: 6. CDR1 and CDR2 from the germline V gene are SGHTS and YDEGEE. The CDR3 has 15 amino acids. The CDR3 DNA follows: TGTGCCAGCAGCTTGGCCGGGACAGCCCTCTATGGCTACACCTTC. It translates to CASSLAGTALYGYTF.